Listed here are 22 T cell receptor beta chains from one sample, sequenced in a study of spatial heterogeneity in lung cancer (dated by TCRdb to the late 2010s). Per the publication, the time point label means: sample taken at primary tumor resection. The paper as a whole reports these results and caveats: The tumor nonsynonymous mutation count correlated with the number of expanded alpha and beta TCRs within the tumor.

These receptors are not linked to any known antigen. Preparation of the library involved 5' RACE. Sequencer: NextSeq 500. TCRdb handled the public reads itself, with Q25 trimming in fastp and clone calling in MiXCR, and kept productive beta chains. Entries are consolidated by CDR3 protein sequence, retaining the most common genes and DNA. Counted in this sample were 7,000 or so distinct CDR3 sequences; roughly 7% of them appeared once. The ten top clones hold less than 10% of the sample. Source: lung tumor tissue, taken at surgery. These receptors all come from a male donor with early-stage non-small cell lung cancer.

This clonotype occurred many times. The gene calls are TRBV11-2 and TRBJ2-3; weak D call: TRBD2 (5 bases). V was pared by 1 base and J by 0 bases, with 14 bases between. The CDR3 runs to 17 residues. Germline V CDR1 and CDR2: SGHAT, FQNNGV. This chain's CDR3 is CASSLVASSGSTDTQYF. The CDR3 region has the DNA TGTGCCAGCAGCTTAGTGGCATCCAGCGGTAGCACAGATACGCAGTATTTT.

There are many counts of this clonotype. The chain employs TRBV4-1 and TRBJ2-7; D gene uncertain. Germline CDR1 reads MGHRA; CDR2 reads YSYEKL. The CDR3 contains 14 residues. Trimming pared 4 bases from V and 4 bases from J, leaving 14 bases between. The CDR3 DNA reads as TGCGCCAGCAGCCTGACTCTGGGAACTTACGAGCAGTACTTC. Its protein product is CASSLTLGTYEQYF.

This clonotype was detected many times. V and J are TRBV18 and TRBJ1-1, with unresolved D. The CDR3 length is 13 residues. V was shortened by 5 bases and J by 0 bases, with 7 bases between the two germline ends. The germline CDR1 and CDR2 sequences are KGHSH and LQKENI. The CDR3 DNA follows: TGTGCCAGCTCATTCAGTATGAACACTGAAGCTTTCTTT. The encoded protein is CASSFSMNTEAFF.

By share, this clonotype ranks as medium-sized. The chain couples TRBV7-9 to TRBJ1-2; no firm D call. This CDR3 contains 13 residues. V was clipped by 1 base and J by 8 bases, with 11 bases between them. The germline V gene encodes CDR1 SEHNR and CDR2 FQNEAQ (reference sequence). The CDR3 region has the DNA TGTGCCAGCAGCTTAGGTTCCGTGGGAGGCTACACCTTC. Translation gives CASSLGSVGGYTF.

By its share, this clonotype is medium-sized. This chain links TRBV7-9 with TRBJ2-7; maybe TRBD1 (6 bases). The V and J ends lost 6 bases and 0 bases respectively, with 27 bases between them. The CDR3 loop spans 19 amino acids. The germline V gene encodes CDR1 SEHNR and CDR2 FQNEAQ (reference sequence). The CDR3 DNA sequence: TGTGCCAGCAGTCCCCCCGAGCGGCAGACAGGTTTCCTCTCCTACGAGCAGTACTTC. Its translation: CASSPPERQTGFLSYEQYF.

A note on this clonotype: Mismatch with germline at one junction end may stem from a read error. The chain has TRBV28 and TRBJ1-5; possible D gene TRBD1, 5 bases. CDR1 MDHEN and CDR2 SYDVKM come from the germline V gene. The CDR3 extends over 14 amino acids. The CDR3: CASSLSQGTQHQHF. The DNA for the CDR3 is TGTGCCAGCAGTTTGAGTCAGGGTACGCAGCACCAGCATTTT. The variable domain in full, with the rest retrieved from reference TRBV28 and TRBJ1-5, is DVKVTQSSRYLVKRTGEKVFLECVQDMDHENMFWYRQDPGLGLRLIYFSYDVKMKEKGDIPEGYSVSREKKERFSLILESASTNQTSMYLCASSLSQGTQHQHFGDGTRLSIL.

This clonotype was seen a handful of times. The genes are TRBV5-1 and TRBJ2-1; the match to TRBD1 covers 11 bases. V trimming: 4 bases; J trimming: 8 bases; junction bases outside the gene matches: 5. The V gene's germline CDR1 is SGHRS and CDR2 YFSETQ. The CDR3 spans 14 residues. The CDR3 coding sequence is TGCGCCAGCAGCCGGACAGGGGGCTTCGATGAGCAGTTCTTC. Translated, it gives CASSRTGGFDEQFF.

This clonotype was observed many times. V gene TRBV24-1 combines with J gene TRBJ1-1; D remains ambiguous. The germline V gene has CDR1 KGHDR and CDR2 SFDVKD. The CDR3 spans 12 residues. Trimming pared 4 bases from V and 8 bases from J, leaving 10 bases between. The chain's CDR3 is CATSDGGLEAFF. The CDR3 DNA follows: TGTGCCACCAGTGACGGAGGATTAGAAGCTTTCTTT.

Ten or more counts support this clonotype. This sequence joins TRBV28 and TRBJ1-1; 7 bases align to TRBD1. The CDR3 totals 12 residues. The V and J ends lost 6 bases and 4 bases, in that order; junction bases with no gene match: 2. The germline gives CDR1 MDHEN, CDR2 SYDVKM. The CDR3 is CASRRQGTEAFF. In DNA, the CDR3 is TGTGCCAGCAGGCGACAGGGCACTGAAGCTTTCTTT.

This clonotype is medium-sized within its sample. The chain is built from TRBV12-3 or TRBV12-4 and TRBJ2-7, with 7 bases aligning to TRBD1. The ends lost 6 bases at V and 6 bases at J; junction bases unmatched: 5. The CDR3 extends over 12 amino acids. The CDR3 coding sequence is TGTGCCAGCAGCCGGGACAGCGGCGAGCAGTACTTC. This codes for CASSRDSGEQYF.

This clonotype is medium-sized by share. The CDR3 loop reads CASSPIGTENEKLFF. The CDR3 coding sequence is TGTGCCAGCAGCCCGATCGGGACAGAAAATGAAAAACTGTTTTTT. This chain links TRBV3-1 with TRBJ1-4; 7 bases are shared with TRBD1. The CDR3 runs to 15 residues. Unmatched junction bases numbered 7, after V lost 4 bases and J lost 5 bases. The V gene's germline CDR1 is LGHDT and CDR2 YNNKEL (reference sequence). The full variable domain, its missing parts supplied by reference TRBV3-1 and TRBJ1-4, is DTAVSQTPKYLVTQMGNDKSIKCEQNLGHDTMYWYKQDSKKFLKIMFSYNNKELIINETVPNRFSPKSPDKAHLNLHINSLELGDSAVYFCASSPIGTENEKLFFGSGTQLSVL.

Judged by abundance, this clonotype is medium-sized. The V call is TRBV28, the J call TRBJ2-5; 12 positions match TRBD2. Germline CDR1 MDHEN, CDR2 SYDVKM. V dropped 0 bases and J dropped 2; count of bases not matched to a gene: 4. This CDR3 contains 17 residues. CDR3 amino acids: CASSLWTSGSSQETQYF. The CDR3 DNA follows: TGTGCCAGCAGTTTATGGACTAGCGGGAGTTCACAAGAGACCCAGTACTTC.

This clonotype was recorded a few times. The chain joins TRBV10-2 to TRBJ1-1, with D tentatively TRBD1 (5 bases). The CDR3 sequence is 15 residues long. Trimming removed 3 bases from V and 2 bases from J, with 13 bases in between. Germline CDR1 WSHSY, CDR2 SAAADI. The CDR3 nucleotides are TGCGCCAGCAGTGACCGAACGGGGGGTAACACTGAAGCTTTCTTT. Translation: CASSDRTGGNTEAFF.

This clonotype has just a few counts. The chain recombines TRBV2 with TRBJ2-1; weak D call: TRBD2 (6 bases). Trimming removed 5 bases from V and 7 bases from J, with 15 bases in between. The CDR3 runs 14 residues. The germline CDR1 and CDR2 sequences are SNHLY and FYNNEI. CDR3 amino acids: CASSTRLVLNEQFF. In DNA, the CDR3 is TGTGCCAGCAGTACCCGACTAGTCTTGAATGAGCAGTTCTTC.

Relative to its sample, this clonotype is medium-sized. V is TRBV6-5 and J is TRBJ2-5; 7 bases line up with TRBD2. Trimming cost V 0 bases and J 4 bases; bases outside gene matches: 5. The CDR3 has 15 residues. Germline CDR1 and CDR2: MNHEY and SVGAGI. This CDR3 is CASSYSRDYRETQYF. DNA for the CDR3: TGTGCCAGCAGTTACTCTCGGGACTATCGAGAGACCCAGTACTTC.

This clonotype is medium-sized (0.01 to 0.1%) in the sample. In DNA form, the CDR3 reads TGTGCCAGCAGCGAGTGGACAGGGGATAATTCACCCCTCCACTTT. Translation gives CASSEWTGDNSPLHF. V and J are TRBV21-1 and TRBJ1-6; TRBD1, the D gene given by the table, was not confirmed from the DNA. TRBV21-1 has pseudogene status. The CDR3 runs to 15 residues.

By share of the sample, this clonotype is medium-sized. The rearrangement uses TRBV10-3 and TRBJ2-3; 9 bases agree with TRBD2. The V gene end was trimmed by 2 bases and the J gene end by 0 bases; junction bases not matched to a gene: 3. CDR1 ENHRY and CDR2 SYGVKD come from the germline V gene. The CDR3 contains 16 residues. CDR3 DNA sequence: TGTGCCATCAGTGAGCTAGCGGGGCAAAGCACAGATACGCAGTATTTT. It translates to CAISELAGQSTDTQYF.

Many counts were recorded for this clonotype. The V gene is TRBV4-3, the J gene TRBJ1-6, with 7 bases lining up with TRBD1. V was clipped by 4 bases and J by 7 bases; unmatched bases: 13. Germline V gene sequence: CDR1 LGHNA, CDR2 YSLEER. The CDR3 runs to 17 residues. The chain's CDR3 is CASSLKWVTGKNSPLHF. CDR3 nucleotides: TGCGCCAGCAGCCTCAAATGGGTGACAGGGAAAAATTCACCCCTCCACTTT.

This clonotype was picked up a small number of times. The rearrangement uses TRBV25-1 and TRBJ2-7; D gene unclear. V was trimmed by 2 bases and J by 5 bases, leaving 7 bases between them. This CDR3 has 12 amino acids. Germline assignment: CDR1 MGHDK and CDR2 SYGVNS. In nucleotides, the CDR3 is TGTGCCAGCAGTGAAGGTCGGGACGAGCAGTACTTC. Translating gives CASSEGRDEQYF.

This clonotype was recorded at least ten times. CDR3 in DNA: TGTGCCAGCAGCGTAGACAGGGTCCCACGCGAGCAGTACTTC. This codes for CASSVDRVPREQYF. The V call is TRBV9, the J call TRBJ2-7; possible D gene TRBD1, 6 bases. Per the germline V gene, CDR1 is SGDLS and CDR2 is YYNGEE. The V and J ends lost 0 bases and 6 bases respectively, with 13 bases between them. There are 14 residues in the CDR3.

This clonotype was seen at least ten times. The chain links TRBV28 to TRBJ2-5, with D maybe TRBD2 (5 bases). Deletions cut 7 bases from V and 4 bases from J, with 16 bases between. Germline CDR1 MDHEN, CDR2 SYDVKM. CDR3 length equals 14 residues. CDR3 nucleotide sequence: TGTGCCAGCACCCCCAGTCTAGGGAGAGAGACCCAGTACTTC. This codes for CASTPSLGRETQYF.

The sample holds many counts of this clonotype. The chain couples TRBV20-1 to TRBJ2-7, with 13 bases that match TRBD2. V was pared by 6 bases and J by 8 bases, with 4 bases of the junction left unmatched. The CDR3 runs 12 residues. Germline V gene data show CDR1 as DFQATT and CDR2 as SNEGSKA (reference sequence). The DNA of the CDR3 is TGCAGTGCCCGGACTAGCGGGGGTAAGCAGTACTTC. Its translation: CSARTSGGKQYF.